This T cell receptor beta chain was found in a study of monozygotic twins with inflammatory bowel disease. Study results and caveats: Lower TCRbeta diversity (inverse Simpson) was seen in IBD patients than in healthy co-twins. Concordant and discordant twins showed no difference in repertoire similarity, possibly from limited power.

The CDR3 is 14 amino acids. In germline, CDR1 is KGHSH, CDR2 LQKENI. Turning to this clonotype: The antigen is undetermined.

TCRdb re-called the 5' RACE reads; one entry per CDR3 protein, DNA not given. This table holds about 140,000 distinct CDR3 sequences. The origin of this receptor is a human donor with ulcerative colitis or Crohn's disease, or a healthy co-twin of an affected twin (not recorded which). The sample comprised blood. The chain is built from TRBV18 and TRBJ1-1; TCRdb designates TRBD1, a call that cannot be tested without DNA. CDR3 protein: CASSPLTAHTEAFF. The complete variable domain, with remaining parts taken from reference TRBV18 and TRBJ1-1, reads NAGVMQNPRHLVRRRGQEARLRCSPMKGHSHVYWYRQLPEEGLKFMVYLQKENIIDESGMPKERFSAEFPKEGPSILRIQQVVRGDSAAYFCASSPLTAHTEAFFGQGTRLTVV.